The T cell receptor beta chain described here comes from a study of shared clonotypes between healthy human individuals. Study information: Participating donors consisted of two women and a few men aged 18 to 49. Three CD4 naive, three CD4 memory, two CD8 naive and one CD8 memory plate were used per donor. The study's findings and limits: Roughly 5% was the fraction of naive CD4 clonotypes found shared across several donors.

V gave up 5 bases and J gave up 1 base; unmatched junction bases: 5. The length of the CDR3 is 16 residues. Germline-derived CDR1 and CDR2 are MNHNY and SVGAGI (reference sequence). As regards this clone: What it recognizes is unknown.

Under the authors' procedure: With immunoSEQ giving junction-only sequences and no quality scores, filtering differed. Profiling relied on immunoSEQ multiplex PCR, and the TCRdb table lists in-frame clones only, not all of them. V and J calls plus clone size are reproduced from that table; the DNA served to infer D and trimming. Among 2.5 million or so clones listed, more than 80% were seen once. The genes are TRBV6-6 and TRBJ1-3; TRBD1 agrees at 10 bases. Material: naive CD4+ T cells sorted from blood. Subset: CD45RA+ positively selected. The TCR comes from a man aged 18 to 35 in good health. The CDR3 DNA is TGTGCCAGCAGTCCCAGGACAGGGGGTTCTGGAAACACCATATATTTT. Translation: CASSPRTGGSGNTIYF.